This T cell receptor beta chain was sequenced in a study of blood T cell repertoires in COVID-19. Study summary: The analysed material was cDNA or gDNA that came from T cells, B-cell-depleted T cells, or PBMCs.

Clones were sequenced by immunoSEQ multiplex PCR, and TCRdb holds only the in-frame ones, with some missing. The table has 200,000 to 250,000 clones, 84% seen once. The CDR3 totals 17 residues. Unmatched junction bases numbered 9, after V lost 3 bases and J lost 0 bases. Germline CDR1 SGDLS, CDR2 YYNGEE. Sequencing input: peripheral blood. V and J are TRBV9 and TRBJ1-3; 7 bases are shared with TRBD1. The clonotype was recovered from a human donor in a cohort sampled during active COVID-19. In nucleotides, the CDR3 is TGTGCCAGCAGCGAGACAGGGACAAGAATCTCTGGAAACACCATATATTTT. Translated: CASSETGTRISGNTIYF.